These 20 T cell receptor beta chains were all obtained from the same sample, sequenced in a study of shared clonotypes between healthy human individuals. Cells designated naive CD8 were CD45RO-negative and were positively selected for CCR7, with terminally differentiated effector memory CD45RA+ cells excluded. Assay used: immunoSEQ multiplex PCR; TCRdb lists only in-frame clones, some missing. The table includes 560,000 or so clones, roughly 95% detected once. The material sequenced was naive CD8+ T cells sorted from blood. Source of these receptors: a woman younger than 45 in good health.

The chain employs TRBV28 and TRBJ1-5; 8 bases agree with TRBD1. The germline gives CDR1 MDHEN, CDR2 SYDVKM. CDR3 length: 16 amino acids. Trimming cost V 2 bases and J 1 base; bases outside gene matches: 4. The CDR3 nucleotides read TGTGCCAGCAGTTTAGGACAGGGTCGGAGCAATCAGCCCCAGCATTTT. Its translation: CASSLGQGRSNQPQHF.

This clone has only one observation. This sequence joins TRBV15 and TRBJ2-7; no clear D. The CDR3 loop spans 13 amino acids. The V gene lost 0 bases and the J gene lost 6 bases, with 9 bases spanning the gap. Germline V CDR1 and CDR2: LNHNV, YYDKDF (reference sequence). The CDR3 loop is CATSRDLGPEQYF. CDR3 DNA: TGTGCCACCAGCAGAGATCTGGGTCCCGAGCAGTACTTC.

V is TRBV5-6 and J is TRBJ2-7; D unresolved. Germline CDR1 SGHDT, CDR2 YYEEEE. Trimming removed 6 bases from V and 5 bases from J, with 15 bases in between. The CDR3 is made up of 13 amino acids. The CDR3 DNA is TGTGCCAGCAATCCCAGGATTATCGACGAGCAGTACTTC. It is translated as CASNPRIIDEQYF.

V gene TRBV19 combines with J gene TRBJ2-2, with a tentative D call TRBD2 (5 bases). The CDR3 is 16 residues long. V lost 1 base and J 2 bases, leaving 11 bases between the germline ends. CDR1 LNHDA and CDR2 SQIVND come from the germline V gene (reference sequence). This chain's CDR3 is CASSIVDGGNTGELFF. The CDR3 DNA sequence: TGTGCCAGTAGTATAGTCGACGGAGGAAACACCGGGGAGCTGTTTTTT.

As to this clone: Other DNA sequences of this sample code for an identical CDR3. This chain joins TRBV11-2 and TRBJ2-3, with D unresolved. The V gene's germline CDR1 is SGHAT and CDR2 FQNNGV. This CDR3 is 11 amino acids long. The germline V and J ends were trimmed by 1 base and 6 bases, with 2 bases remaining between them. CDR3 protein: CASSLGDTQYF. Written as DNA, the CDR3 is TGTGCCAGCAGCTTAGGTGATACGCAGTATTTT.

The chain couples TRBV5-1 to TRBJ2-2; no clear D. The CDR3 is 16 amino acids. The germline V and J ends were trimmed by 0 bases and 0 bases, with 9 bases remaining between them. The germline gives CDR1 SGHRS, CDR2 YFSETQ. The CDR3 is CASSLVGTSNTGELFF. The DNA for the CDR3 is TGCGCCAGCAGCTTGGTCGGCACTTCGAACACCGGGGAGCTGTTTTTT.

The chain couples TRBV9 to TRBJ2-2; D gene ambiguous. The germline CDR1 and CDR2 sequences are SGDLS and YYNGEE. The germline V and J ends were trimmed by 1 base and 4 bases, with 11 bases remaining between them. This CDR3 spans 15 amino acids. CDR3 residues: CASSVTRIATGELFF. CDR3 nucleotide sequence: TGTGCCAGCAGCGTAACTCGAATTGCCACCGGGGAGCTGTTTTTT.

The CDR3 DNA reads TGTGCCACCAGCAGGGAGAGACAGGGGTTGAGCAATGAGCAGTTCTTC. It encodes CATSRERQGLSNEQFF. The rearrangement uses TRBV15 and TRBJ2-1, with 8 bases matching TRBD1. Germline V gene data show CDR1 as LNHNV and CDR2 as YYDKDF (reference sequence). V trimming: 3 bases; J trimming: 6 bases; junction bases outside the gene matches: 10. The CDR3 extends over 16 amino acids.

The chain joins TRBV27 to TRBJ2-7; 10 nucleotides line up with TRBD1. Germline lookup yields CDR1 MNHEY and CDR2 SMNVEV (reference sequence). Trimming removed 3 bases from V and 5 bases from J; junction bases left unmatched: 4. The CDR3 has 14 residues. The CDR3 here is CASSFGTGVDEQYF. CDR3 bases: TGTGCCAGCAGTTTTGGGACAGGGGTGGACGAGCAGTACTTC.

The chain couples TRBV15 to TRBJ1-5, with 8 bases aligning to TRBD1. Germline CDR1 LNHNV, CDR2 YYDKDF (reference sequence). The CDR3 is 16 amino acids. V lost 0 bases to trimming and J lost 2 bases; unmatched junction nucleotides: 3. The CDR3 coding sequence is TGTGCCACCAGCAGAGATCTACAGGGGGGCAATCAGCCCCAGCATTTT. Translated, it gives CATSRDLQGGNQPQHF.

This rearrangement joins TRBV27 to TRBJ2-7, with D perhaps given as TRBD1 or TRBD2 (5 bases each). CDR3 size: 14 residues. V lost 3 bases, J lost 3 bases, and 12 bases lay in between. The V gene's germline CDR1 is MNHEY and CDR2 SMNVEV (reference sequence). The CDR3 DNA follows: TGTGCCAGCAGTTTCAACGGGGCCTACTACGAGCAGTACTTC. Residues: CASSFNGAYYEQYF.

The chain uses TRBV11-2 and TRBJ2-1, with TRBD2 identical over 9 bases. The CDR3 length is 15 residues. The V segment lost 4 bases and the J segment 4 bases; nucleotides outside the gene matches: 5. CDR1 and CDR2 (germline): SGHAT, FQNNGV. The CDR3 here is CASSSREGPYNEQFF. Here the CDR3 DNA reads TGTGCCAGCAGCTCGCGGGAGGGCCCATACAATGAGCAGTTCTTC.

The chain has TRBV5-8 and TRBJ2-7; 13 bases are shared with TRBD2. J lost 2 bases, V lost 1 base, and 3 bases had no gene match. The CDR3 is 16 residues long. Germline loops: CDR1 SGHTS, CDR2 YDEGEE. CDR3 region: CASSLWGTSGAYEQYF. Here the CDR3 DNA reads TGTGCCAGCAGCTTGTGGGGGACTAGCGGGGCCTACGAGCAGTACTTC.

V and J are TRBV7-6 and TRBJ2-7; D ambiguous. The CDR3 is 14 residues long. CDR1 is SGHVS and CDR2 is FNYEAQ in the germline V gene. Trimming pared 0 bases from V and 0 bases from J, leaving 6 bases between. Here the CDR3 DNA reads TGTGCCAGCAGCTTAGCGGGTGGCTCCTACGAGCAGTACTTC. Its protein is CASSLAGGSYEQYF.

The V and J genes are TRBV9 and TRBJ2-1; TRBD2 agrees at 7 bases. Trimming removed 0 bases from V and 4 bases from J; junction bases left unmatched: 7. The germline CDR1 and CDR2 sequences are SGDLS and YYNGEE. The length of the CDR3 is 16 residues. CDR3 DNA sequence: TGTGCCAGCAGCGTAGATAGCGAGGGACTATACAATGAGCAGTTCTTC. It specifies CASSVDSEGLYNEQFF.

The chain joins TRBV7-6 to TRBJ2-5; 7 positions agree with TRBD2. TRBJ2-7 matches the DNA end more closely, so the J call is doubtful. The length of the CDR3 is 13 residues. The V gene's germline CDR1 is SGHVS and CDR2 FNYEAQ. The CDR3 DNA reads as TGTGCCAGCGGGTTGGGGGGGACCTACGAGCAGTACTTC. This translates into CASGLGGTYEQYF.

In DNA, the CDR3 is TGTGCCGGCTCCCGGGGCACCGGGGAGCTGTTTTTT. Protein: CAGSRGTGELFF. The chain links TRBV19 to TRBJ2-2, with D possibly being TRBD2 (5 bases). CDR3 length equals 12 residues. V was trimmed by 11 bases and J by 4 bases, leaving 11 bases between them. Per germline, CDR1 LNHDA and CDR2 SQIVND (reference sequence). Looking up the rest from reference TRBV19 and TRBJ2-2 gives the full variable domain: DGGITQSPKYLFRKEGQNVTLSCEQNLNHDAMYWYRQDPGQGLRLIYYSQIVNDFQKGDIAEGYSVSREKKESFPLTVTSAQKNPTAFYLCAGSRGTGELFFGEGSRLTVL.

This CDR3 is CASSSSSGNSYEQYF. In nucleotides, the CDR3 is TGTGCCAGCAGTTCCTCTAGCGGAAACTCCTACGAGCAGTACTTC. The V call is TRBV6-6, the J call TRBJ2-5, with TRBD2 matching 7 bases. The DNA matches TRBJ2-7 better at its end, which makes the J call doubtful. Germline-derived CDR1 and CDR2 are MNHNY and SVGAGI (reference sequence). The CDR3 has 15 amino acids.

The J gene is TRBJ2-2, the V gene TRBV5-6; D may be TRBD1 (5 bases). The CDR3 has 14 residues. CDR1 and CDR2 from the germline V gene are SGHDT and YYEEEE. V was trimmed by 2 bases and J by 4 bases, leaving 9 bases between them. The CDR3 DNA is TGTGCCAGCAGCTTAGGGGTCCTCACCGGGGAGCTGTTTTTT. This sequence encodes CASSLGVLTGELFF.

V gene TRBV11-1 combines with J gene TRBJ2-7, with D hard to call. Trimming took off 1 base at V and 10 bases at J, with 11 bases between the two ends. CDR3 length: 12 amino acids. Germline CDR1 SGHAT, CDR2 FQDESV (reference sequence). CDR3 sequence (DNA): TGTGCCAGCAGCTTAGACAGCGTAATACAGTACTTC. Translated, it gives CASSLDSVIQYF.